This T cell receptor beta chain was sequenced in a study of T cell repertoires in cytomegalovirus infection. The wider study: From public TCR beta signatures came an indication of both CMV infection and matching HLA type. Regarding the study as a whole: Clonotypes of TCR beta that were HLA-C-restricted and CMV-specific dominated the ex vivo response.

CDR3 length equals 15 residues. V gave up 3 bases and J gave up 6 bases; unmatched junction bases: 6. CDR1 is SGHAT, CDR2 FQNNGV, per germline. TCRdb reprocessed the reads via MiXCR and lists one record per CDR3 protein. The sample records about 150,000 distinct CDR3 sequences, 20% to 30% being singletons. On this clonotype itself: The antigen is not known.

The receptor's source is a human donor in good health (CMV status not recorded). Some clones in this sample may be carry-over from other donors' samples. The chain combines TRBV11-2 with TRBJ1-5; 9 bases are a match to TRBD1. The sequencing input was PBMCs. The CDR3 sequence: CASSFSGTGSQPQHF. The CDR3, as DNA: TGTGCCAGCAGCTTCTCCGGGACAGGGAGTCAGCCCCAGCATTTT.